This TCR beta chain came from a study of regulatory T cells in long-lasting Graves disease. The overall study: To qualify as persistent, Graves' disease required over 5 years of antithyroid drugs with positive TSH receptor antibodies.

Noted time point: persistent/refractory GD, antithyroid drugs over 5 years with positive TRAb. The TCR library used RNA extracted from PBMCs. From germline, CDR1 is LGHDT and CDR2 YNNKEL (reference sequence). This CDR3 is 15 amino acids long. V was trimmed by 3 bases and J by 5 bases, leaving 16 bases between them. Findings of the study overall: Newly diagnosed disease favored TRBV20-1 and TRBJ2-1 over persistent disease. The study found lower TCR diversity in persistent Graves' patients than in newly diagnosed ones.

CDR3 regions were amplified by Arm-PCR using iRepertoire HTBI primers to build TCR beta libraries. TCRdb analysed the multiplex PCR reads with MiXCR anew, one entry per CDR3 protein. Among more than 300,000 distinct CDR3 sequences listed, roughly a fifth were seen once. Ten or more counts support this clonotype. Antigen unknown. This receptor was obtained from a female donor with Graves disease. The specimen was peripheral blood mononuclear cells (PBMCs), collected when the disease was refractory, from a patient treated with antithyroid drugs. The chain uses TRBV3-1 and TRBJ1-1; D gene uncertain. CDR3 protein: CASSHAGSGRTEAFF. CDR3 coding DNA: TGTGCCAGCAGCCATGCGGGATCCGGGAGGACTGAAGCTTTCTTT.